The present T cell receptor beta chain was sequenced within a study of cytotoxic CD8 clonotypes in ibrutinib-treated CLL. Assay used: immunoSEQ multiplex PCR; TCRdb lists only in-frame clones, some missing. The repertoire holds some 70,000 clones, with 68% as singletons. Germline trimming cut 5 bases from V and 4 bases from J; bases unmatched to any gene: 4. Germline CDR1 and CDR2: SGHTA and FQGNSA. The length of the CDR3 is 14 residues. The input for sequencing was PBMCs, taken after 12 months of ibrutinib treatment. The sequence derives from a human donor with chronic lymphocytic leukemia. The chain joins TRBV7-2 to TRBJ2-3, with 9 bases fitting TRBD2. CDR3 in amino acids: CASSQGLAPDTQYF. The CDR3, as DNA: TGTGCCAGCAGCCAGGGACTAGCCCCAGATACGCAGTATTTT.